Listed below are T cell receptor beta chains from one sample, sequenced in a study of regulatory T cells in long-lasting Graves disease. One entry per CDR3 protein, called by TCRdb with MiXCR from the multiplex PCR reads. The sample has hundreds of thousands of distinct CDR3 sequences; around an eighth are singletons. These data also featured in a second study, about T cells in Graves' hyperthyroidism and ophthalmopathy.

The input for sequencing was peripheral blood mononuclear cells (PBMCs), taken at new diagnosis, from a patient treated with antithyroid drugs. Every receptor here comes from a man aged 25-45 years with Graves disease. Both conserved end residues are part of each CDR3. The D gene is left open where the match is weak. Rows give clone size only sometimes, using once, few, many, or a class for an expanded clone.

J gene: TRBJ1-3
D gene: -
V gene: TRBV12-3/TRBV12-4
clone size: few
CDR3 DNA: TGTGCCAGCAGGTCGGGTCTGAGTGGAAACACCATATATTTT
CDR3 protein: CASRSGLSGNTIYF

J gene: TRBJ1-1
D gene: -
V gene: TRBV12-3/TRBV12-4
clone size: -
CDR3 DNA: TGTGCCAGCAGTTTCGCGGAGTTCACTGAAGCTTTCTTT
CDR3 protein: CASSFAEFTEAFF

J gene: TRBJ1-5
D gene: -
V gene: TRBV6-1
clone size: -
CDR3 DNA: TGTGCCAGCAGTGGGGACCCCCAGCCCCAGCATTTT
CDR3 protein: CASSGDPQPQHF

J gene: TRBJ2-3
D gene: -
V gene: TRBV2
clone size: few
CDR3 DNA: TGTGCCAGCATGGAGGCGGGAGATACGCAGTATTTT
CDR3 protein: CASMEAGDTQYF

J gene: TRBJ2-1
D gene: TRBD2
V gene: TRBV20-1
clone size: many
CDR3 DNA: TGCAGTGCTGAAGACGGGACTGGACTAGCGGGGGGCAATGAGCAGTTCTTC
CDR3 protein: CSAEDGTGLAGGNEQFF

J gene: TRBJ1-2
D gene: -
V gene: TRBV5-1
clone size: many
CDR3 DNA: TGCGCCAGCAGCCCCGACAGTATGAGAGGCTACACCTTC
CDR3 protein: CASSPDSMRGYTF

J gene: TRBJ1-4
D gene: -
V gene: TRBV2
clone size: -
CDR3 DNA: TGTGCCAGCTCACCTCCCGCCTCTAATGAAAAACTGTTTTTT
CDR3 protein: CASSPPASNEKLFF

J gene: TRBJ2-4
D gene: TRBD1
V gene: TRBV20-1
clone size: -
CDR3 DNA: TGCAGTGCTAGAGACGAGACAGGGGTAAACATTCAGTACTTC
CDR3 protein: CSARDETGVNIQYF

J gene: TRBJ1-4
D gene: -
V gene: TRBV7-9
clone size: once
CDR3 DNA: TGTGCCAGCAGCTCACGACAGGAAGGTTCTGAAAAACTGTTTTTT
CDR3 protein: CASSSRQEGSEKLFF

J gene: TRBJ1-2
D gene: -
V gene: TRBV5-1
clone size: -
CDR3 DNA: TGCGCCAGCAGCCCGGGGGGGGCCGGGGGCGTTAATGGCTACACCTTC
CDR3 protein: CASSPGGAGGVNGYTF

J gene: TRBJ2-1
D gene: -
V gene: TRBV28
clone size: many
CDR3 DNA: TGTGCCAGCAGACGCGGGTTGTCCTACAATGAGCAGTTCTTC
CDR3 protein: CASRRGLSYNEQFF

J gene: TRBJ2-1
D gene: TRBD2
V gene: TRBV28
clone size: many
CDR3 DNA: TGTGCCAGCAGTTTGGCGGGAGGGGGCCTCTCCTACAATGAGCAGTTCTTC
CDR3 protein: CASSLAGGGLSYNEQFF

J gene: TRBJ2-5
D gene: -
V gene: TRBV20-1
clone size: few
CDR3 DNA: TGCAGTGCCCAGGTTGCTAGGGAGACCCAGTACTTC
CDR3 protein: CSAQVARETQYF

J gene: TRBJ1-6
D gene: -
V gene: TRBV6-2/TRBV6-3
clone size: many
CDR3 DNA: TGTGCCAGCAGTTACTCGGACAGTTCACCCCTCCACTTT
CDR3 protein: CASSYSDSSPLHF

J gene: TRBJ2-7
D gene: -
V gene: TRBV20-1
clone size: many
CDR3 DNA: TGCAGTGCTACCCGACAGGATACCTACGAGCAGTACTTC
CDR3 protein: CSATRQDTYEQYF

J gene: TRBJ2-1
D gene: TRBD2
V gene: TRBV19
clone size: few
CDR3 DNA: TGTGCCAGTAGTATAGTAGGGCCGGCAGGTGCGGGGGGGAATGAGCAGTTCTTC
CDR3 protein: CASSIVGPAGAGGNEQFF

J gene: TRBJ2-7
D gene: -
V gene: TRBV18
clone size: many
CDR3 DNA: TGTGCCAGCTCACCACCCTCCACGCAGCAGTACTTC
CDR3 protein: CASSPPSTQQYF

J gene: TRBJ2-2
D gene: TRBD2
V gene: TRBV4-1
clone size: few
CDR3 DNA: TGCGCCAGCAGCTCAGCGGGAGGGCCTGACACCGGGGAGCTGTTTTTT
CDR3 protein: CASSSAGGPDTGELFF

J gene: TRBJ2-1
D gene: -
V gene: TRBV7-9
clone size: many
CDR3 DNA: TGTGCCAGCAGTTCGCCGGGTTACAATGAGCAGTTCTTC
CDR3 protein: CASSSPGYNEQFF

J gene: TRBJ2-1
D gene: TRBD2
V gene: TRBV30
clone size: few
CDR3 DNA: TGTGCCTGGATCCGCGGGGGCTACAATGAGCAGTTCTTC
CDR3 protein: CAWIRGGYNEQFF

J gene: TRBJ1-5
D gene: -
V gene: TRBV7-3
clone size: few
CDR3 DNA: TGTGCCAGCAGCTTATGGGGAGTAGGCCAGCCCCAGCATTTT
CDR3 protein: CASSLWGVGQPQHF

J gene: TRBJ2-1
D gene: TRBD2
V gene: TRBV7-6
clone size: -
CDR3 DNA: TGTGCCAGCAGCTCAGGACTAGCTGGGCGTGAGCAGTTCTTC
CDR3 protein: CASSSGLAGREQFF

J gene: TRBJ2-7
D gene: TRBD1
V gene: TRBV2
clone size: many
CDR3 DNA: TGTGCCAGCACCCCGTGGGACAGCTCCTACGAGCAGTACTTC
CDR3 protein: CASTPWDSSYEQYF

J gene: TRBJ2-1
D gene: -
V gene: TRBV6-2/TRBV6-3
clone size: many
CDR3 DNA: TGTGCCAGCAGTTATTGGGCAGGGGAGGCCAATGAGCAGTTCTTC
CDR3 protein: CASSYWAGEANEQFF

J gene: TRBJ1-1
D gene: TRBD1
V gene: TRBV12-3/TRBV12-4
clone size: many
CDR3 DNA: TGTGCCAGCAGTTTAGTGGGACAGGGGGCAGGAGGAGCTTTCTTT
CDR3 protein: CASSLVGQGAGGAFF

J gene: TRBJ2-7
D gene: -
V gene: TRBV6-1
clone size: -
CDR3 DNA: TGTGCCACCGGACAAACCTTTCGGGGCGAGCAGTACTTC
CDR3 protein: CATGQTFRGEQYF

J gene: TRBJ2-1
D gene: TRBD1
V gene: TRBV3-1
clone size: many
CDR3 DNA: TGTGCCAGCAGGTACACAGGGGCCGAAAGGAATGAGCAGTTCTTC
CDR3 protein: CASRYTGAERNEQFF

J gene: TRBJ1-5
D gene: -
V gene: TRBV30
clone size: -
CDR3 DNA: TGTGCCTGGAGTCTACAGAGCCGACGTCGGCCCCAGCATTTT
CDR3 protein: CAWSLQSRRRPQHF

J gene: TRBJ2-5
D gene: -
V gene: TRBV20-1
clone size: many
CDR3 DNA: TGCAGTGCTACCGTCGACAGCCAGTACTTC
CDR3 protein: CSATVDSQYF

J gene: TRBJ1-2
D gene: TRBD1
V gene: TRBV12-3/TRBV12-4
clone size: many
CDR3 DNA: TGTGCCAGCAGTGGCAGGGGGCTGAACTATGGCTACACCTTC
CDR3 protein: CASSGRGLNYGYTF

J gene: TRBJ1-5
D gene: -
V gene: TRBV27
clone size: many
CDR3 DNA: TGTGCCAGCAGTTTCCCTTGGGGAGACGGAGATCAGCCCCAGCATTTT
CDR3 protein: CASSFPWGDGDQPQHF

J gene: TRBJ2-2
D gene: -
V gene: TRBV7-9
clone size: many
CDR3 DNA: TGTGCCAGCTTCCTCGGGACAGGGGAGCTGTTTTTT
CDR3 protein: CASFLGTGELFF

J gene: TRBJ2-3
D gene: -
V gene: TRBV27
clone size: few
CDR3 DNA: TGTGCCAGCAGTTTTTACGAAACCACAGATACGCAGTATTTT
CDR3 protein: CASSFYETTDTQYF

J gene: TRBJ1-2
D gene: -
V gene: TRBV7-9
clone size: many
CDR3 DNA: TGTGCCAGCAGCTTAGGGGGGCTACACTATGGCTACACCTTC
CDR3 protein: CASSLGGLHYGYTF